The 15 T cell receptor beta chains reported below all come from one sample, sequenced in a study of OX40 agonist ivuxolimab in advanced cancers. Generated by immunoSEQ multiplex PCR, the TCRdb table keeps only in-frame clones and is missing some. The sample records around 50,000 clones, approximately 90% being singletons. The source was CD4+ or CD8+ T cells sorted from blood, collected in a trial of the OX40 agonist ivuxolimab. The receptors derive from an adult with an advanced solid tumor such as melanoma, head and neck, liver or kidney cancer.

J is TRBJ2-1 and V is TRBV27; 8 positions match TRBD2. The CDR3 is 16 residues long. Germline-derived CDR1 and CDR2 are MNHEY and SMNVEV (reference sequence). With V trimmed by 5 bases and J by 3 bases, 9 bases remained unmatched. For the CDR3, the DNA is TGTGCCAGCAGTCCTCACGGGAGCGGGAGCTACAATGAGCAGTTCTTC. It specifies CASSPHGSGSYNEQFF.

This clone was counted a few times. The chain uses TRBV2 and TRBJ1-6; D possibly corresponds to TRBD1 (5 bases). CDR1 and CDR2 from the germline V gene are SNHLY and FYNNEI. This CDR3 is built from 15 residues. Trimming took off 3 bases at V and 7 bases at J, with 13 bases between the two ends. The CDR3 spells CASSEGGFWNSPLHF. DNA of the CDR3: TGTGCCAGCAGTGAGGGGGGTTTCTGGAATTCACCCCTCCACTTT.

The chain recombines TRBV7-9 with TRBJ2-1; D unresolved. This CDR3 spans 15 amino acids. V lost 0 bases to trimming and J lost 7 bases, with 13 bases between them. Germline V gene sequence: CDR1 SEHNR, CDR2 FQNEAQ (reference sequence). This CDR3 reads CASSLAVAGQNEQFF. The CDR3 DNA sequence: TGTGCCAGCAGCTTAGCGGTCGCTGGGCAGAATGAGCAGTTCTTC.

V usage is TRBV5-4 and J usage is TRBJ1-1; the D gene is possibly TRBD1 (5 bases). The length of the CDR3 is 14 residues. CDR1 is SGHNT and CDR2 is YYREEE in the germline V gene (reference sequence). Trimming left V 9 bases short and J 5 bases short, with 20 bases between. Here the CDR3 DNA reads TGTGCCACGACCCCCGTGGGGGGGGGAACTGAAGCTTTCTTT. Translated: CATTPVGGGTEAFF.

The V gene is TRBV7-2, the J gene TRBJ2-1, with a weak D call TRBD1 (6 bases). Germline lookup yields CDR1 SGHTA and CDR2 FQGNSA. CDR3 length equals 13 residues. V was pared by 8 bases and J by 7 bases, with 15 bases between. This CDR3 is CASGAGTPNEQFF. CDR3 DNA: TGTGCCAGCGGGGCCGGGACACCTAATGAGCAGTTCTTC.

This chain connects TRBV28 to TRBJ2-5, with unresolved D. Per germline, CDR1 MDHEN and CDR2 SYDVKM. Trimming left V 6 bases short and J 3 bases short, with 8 bases between. The CDR3 runs to 12 residues. In DNA, the CDR3 is TGTGCCAGCAGCGGAGACGAAGAGACCCAGTACTTC. Protein: CASSGDEETQYF.

The V and J genes are TRBV7-9 and TRBJ2-1, with 8 bases identical to TRBD1. This CDR3 spans 12 amino acids. Germline V gives CDR1 SEHNR, CDR2 FQNEAQ (reference sequence). The J segment lost 8 bases and the V segment lost 5 bases, leaving 2 bases of the junction unmatched. The CDR3 DNA sequence: TGTGCCAGCAGCATGACAGGGGATGAGCAGTTCTTC. This sequence encodes CASSMTGDEQFF.

The V and J genes are TRBV29-1 and TRBJ2-7; 7 bases are a match to TRBD1. This CDR3 has 17 amino acids. The ends lost 4 bases at V and 1 base at J; junction bases unmatched: 16. Germline CDR1 is SQVTM and CDR2 is ANQGSEA. Here the CDR3 reads CSVGIFSRAGGSYEQYF. CDR3 DNA: TGCAGCGTTGGAATATTCAGTAGGGCAGGGGGTTCCTACGAGCAGTACTTC.

The chain links TRBV7-8 to TRBJ1-5; a possible D gene is TRBD1 (5 bases). Per germline, CDR1 SGHVS and CDR2 FQNEAQ. This CDR3 is built from 13 residues. V shed 10 bases and J shed 2 bases, with 12 bases lying between them. CDR3 sequence (DNA): TGTGCCACCCGGCTGGGGGGCAATCAGCCCCAGCATTTT. This encodes CATRLGGNQPQHF.

The V gene is TRBV7-6, the J gene TRBJ2-7; D ambiguous. The CDR3 has 14 residues. Deletions cut 0 bases from V and 6 bases from J, with 12 bases between. Germline CDR1 and CDR2: SGHVS and FNYEAQ. CDR3 in amino acids: CASSLAGEAGEQYF. As DNA, the CDR3 is TGTGCCAGCAGCTTAGCTGGGGAAGCAGGCGAGCAGTACTTC.

CDR3 nucleotide sequence: TGTGCCAGCAGTCTACAGGACCGTAATTCACCCCTCCACTTT. Encoded protein: CASSLQDRNSPLHF. The chain combines TRBV6-5 with TRBJ1-6, with D possibly being TRBD1 (5 bases). Trimming took 5 bases from V and 6 from J, leaving 11 bases between them. Germline assignment: CDR1 MNHEY and CDR2 SVGAGI. This CDR3 is built from 14 residues.

The chain combines TRBV6-4 with TRBJ1-2; 9 bases align to TRBD1. The CDR3 contains 14 residues. V shed 8 bases, J shed 4 bases, and the junction held 8 bases outside the gene matches. Germline-derived CDR1 and CDR2 are MRHNA and SNTAGT. This CDR3 reads CASRPGQGSYGYTF. CDR3 sequence (DNA): TGTGCCAGCCGCCCGGGACAGGGATCCTATGGCTACACCTTC.

V gene TRBV13 combines with J gene TRBJ2-2; the D is unclear. In germline, CDR1 is PRHDT, CDR2 FYEKMQ (reference sequence). The CDR3 loop spans 12 amino acids. V lost 3 bases and J lost 8, with 7 bases in between. CDR3 coding DNA: TGTGCCAGCAGCTTCGGAGAGGGGGAGCTGTTTTTT. It specifies CASSFGEGELFF.

The chain joins TRBV19 to TRBJ1-1; weak D call: TRBD1 (6 bases). This CDR3 is built from 13 residues. Germline V gene sequence: CDR1 LNHDA, CDR2 SQIVND (reference sequence). Deletions cut 7 bases from V and 4 bases from J, with 13 bases between. CDR3 sequence reads: CASTPQGGTEAFF. CDR3 DNA: TGTGCCAGTACTCCACAAGGGGGCACTGAAGCTTTCTTT.

This chain links TRBV4-1 with TRBJ2-2; D is undetermined. Germline values: CDR1 MGHRA, CDR2 YSYEKL. The V gene lost 0 bases and the J gene lost 8 bases, with 7 bases spanning the gap. The CDR3 totals 13 residues. In DNA form, the CDR3 reads TGCGCCAGCAGCCAAGATCCCGCTGGGGAGCTGTTTTTT. Translation: CASSQDPAGELFF.